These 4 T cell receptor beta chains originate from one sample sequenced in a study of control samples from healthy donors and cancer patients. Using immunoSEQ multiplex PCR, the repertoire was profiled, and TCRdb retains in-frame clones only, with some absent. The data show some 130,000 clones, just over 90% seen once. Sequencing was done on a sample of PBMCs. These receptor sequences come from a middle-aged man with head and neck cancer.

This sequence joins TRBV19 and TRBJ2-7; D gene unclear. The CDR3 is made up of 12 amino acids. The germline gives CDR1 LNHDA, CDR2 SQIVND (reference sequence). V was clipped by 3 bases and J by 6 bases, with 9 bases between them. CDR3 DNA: TGTGCCAGTAGTATCGGGCCCCGCGAGCAGTACTTC. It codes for CASSIGPREQYF.

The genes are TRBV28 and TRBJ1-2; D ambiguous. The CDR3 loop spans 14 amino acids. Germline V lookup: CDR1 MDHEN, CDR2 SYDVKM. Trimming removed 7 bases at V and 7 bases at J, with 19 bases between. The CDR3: CASTQTGSGGGYTF. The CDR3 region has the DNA TGTGCCAGCACCCAAACCGGATCTGGTGGTGGCTACACCTTC.

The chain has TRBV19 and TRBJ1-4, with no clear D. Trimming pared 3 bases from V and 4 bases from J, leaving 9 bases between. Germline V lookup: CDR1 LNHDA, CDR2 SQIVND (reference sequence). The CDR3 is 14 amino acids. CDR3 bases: TGTGCCAGTAGTATTCCGGCCGATAATGAAAAACTGTTTTTT. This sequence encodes CASSIPADNEKLFF. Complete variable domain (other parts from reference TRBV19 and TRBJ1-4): DGGITQSPKYLFRKEGQNVTLSCEQNLNHDAMYWYRQDPGQGLRLIYYSQIVNDFQKGDIAEGYSVSREKKESFPLTVTSAQKNPTAFYLCASSIPADNEKLFFGSGTQLSVL.

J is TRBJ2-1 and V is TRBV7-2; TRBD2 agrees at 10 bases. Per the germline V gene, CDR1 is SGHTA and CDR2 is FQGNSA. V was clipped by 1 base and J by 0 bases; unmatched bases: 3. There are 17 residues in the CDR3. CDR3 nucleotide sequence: TGTGCCAGCAGCTTAGGGCCTAGCGGGAGCTCCTACAATGAGCAGTTCTTC. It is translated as CASSLGPSGSSYNEQFF.